A single sample is the source of the 5 T cell receptor beta chains below, sequenced in a study of molecular identifiers for immune sequencing clone quantification. TCRdb reprocessed the PCR reads with MiXCR, giving one entry per CDR3 protein. Altogether about 510,000 distinct CDR3 sequences are present, approximately 25% being singletons, with the ten largest covering around 0.78%. The specimen sequenced was naive CD8+ T cells from blood, with Jurkat cell RNA spiked in. The subset here: FACS-sorted CD8+CD4-CCR7+CD45RA+ naive T cells. The receptors were gathered from a human donor in good health. Some libraries in this study had Jurkat cell RNA spiked in.

This clonotype was counted between two and nine times. V gene TRBV12-3 or TRBV12-4 combines with J gene TRBJ2-1; 8 bases line up with TRBD1. This CDR3 region has 15 residues. J gave up 7 bases and V 5 bases, and 10 bases lay outside the gene matches. Here the CDR3 DNA reads TGTGCCAGCAGTGCCAGGGGGCGCGGTAGTAATGAGCAGTTCTTC. The encoded protein is CASSARGRGSNEQFF.

In its sample, this clonotype was seen many times. The chain links TRBV6-1 to TRBJ2-3, with 11 bases that match TRBD2. The CDR3 is 15 amino acids. The V gene end was trimmed by 4 bases and the J gene end by 6 bases; junction bases not matched to a gene: 6. Germline V gene lookup returns CDR1 MNHNS and CDR2 SASEGT. CDR3: CASSVVAGGPDTQYF. CDR3 coding DNA: TGTGCCAGCAGTGTGGTAGCGGGAGGGCCGGATACGCAGTATTTT.

J is TRBJ1-3 and V is TRBV25-1; D ambiguous. Germline V gene lookup returns CDR1 MGHDK and CDR2 SYGVNS. Trimming cost V 8 bases and J 1 base, with 9 bases left between them. The CDR3 is made up of 13 amino acids. As DNA, the CDR3 is TGTGCCAGCTCAAGGGTGTCTGGAAACACCATATATTTT. Translated, it gives CASSRVSGNTIYF.

This clonotype was recorded many times. The V gene is TRBV27, the J gene TRBJ1-4; weak D call: TRBD1 (5 bases). Trimming left V 2 bases short and J 14 bases short, with 12 bases between. Germline V gives CDR1 MNHEY, CDR2 SMNVEV (reference sequence). CDR3 size: 12 residues. Here the CDR3 DNA reads TGTGCCAGCAGTTTAATTGGGGGGATGCTGTTTTTT. This gives the protein CASSLIGGMLFF.

This clonotype was seen at least ten times. The rearrangement links TRBV20-1 to TRBJ2-5; TRBD1 might be the D (6 bases). V was shortened by 2 bases and J by 4 bases, with 20 bases between the two germline ends. Germline V gene data show CDR1 as DFQATT and CDR2 as SNEGSKA (reference sequence). CDR3 size: 16 residues. CDR3 loop: CSARPDGEGGRETQYF. The CDR3 nucleotides are TGCAGTGCTAGACCCGACGGGGAAGGGGGTAGAGAGACCCAGTACTTC.